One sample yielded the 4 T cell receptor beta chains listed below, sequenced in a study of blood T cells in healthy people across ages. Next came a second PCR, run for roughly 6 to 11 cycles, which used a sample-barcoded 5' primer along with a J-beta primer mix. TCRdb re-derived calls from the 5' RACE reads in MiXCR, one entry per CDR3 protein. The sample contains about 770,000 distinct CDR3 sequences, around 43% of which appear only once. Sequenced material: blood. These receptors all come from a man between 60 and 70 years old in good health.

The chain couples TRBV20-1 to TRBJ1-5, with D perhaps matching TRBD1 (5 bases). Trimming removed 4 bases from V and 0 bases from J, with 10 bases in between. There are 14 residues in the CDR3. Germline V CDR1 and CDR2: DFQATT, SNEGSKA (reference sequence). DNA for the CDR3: TGCAGTGCTAATCGGGGGTATAGCAATCAGCCCCAGCATTTT. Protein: CSANRGYSNQPQHF.

The DNA of the CDR3 is TGTGCCAGCAGCCAAGGGCTATACACAGATACGCAGTATTTT. This sequence encodes CASSQGLYTDTQYF. The gene calls are TRBV14 and TRBJ2-3, with D hard to call. The V end was cut by 1 base, the J end by 2 bases, with 7 bases between. The length of the CDR3 is 14 residues. Germline V gives CDR1 SGHDN, CDR2 FVKESK.

CDR3 loop: CASRGLAGANTGELFF. CDR3 DNA: TGTGCCAGCAGGGGTTTAGCGGGGGCGAACACCGGGGAGCTGTTTTTT. The genes are TRBV2 and TRBJ2-2; 9 bases are shared with TRBD2. The CDR3 runs to 16 residues. V shed 6 bases and J 0 bases; nucleotides not matched to a gene: 5. The V gene's germline CDR1 is SNHLY and CDR2 FYNNEI.

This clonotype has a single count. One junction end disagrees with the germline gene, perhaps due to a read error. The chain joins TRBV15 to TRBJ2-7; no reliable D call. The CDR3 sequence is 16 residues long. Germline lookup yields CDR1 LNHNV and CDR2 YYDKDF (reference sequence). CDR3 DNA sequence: TGTGCCACCCGACGCTCCAACCAGTTACGCTCCCACGAGCAGTACTTC. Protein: CATRRSNQLRSHEQYF.